The next 26 T cell receptor beta chains were all read from a single sample in a study of technical replicates of blood from a handful of donors. Clones were read by immunoSEQ multiplex PCR, and TCRdb kept only the in-frame ones, dropping some. The table lists under 85,000 clones, 93% of them singletons. The specimen sequenced was T cells isolated from PBMCs. The source is a human donor in good health.

J is TRBJ2-7 and V is TRBV7-2, with 8 bases matching TRBD2. The germline CDR1 and CDR2 sequences are SGHTA and FQGNSA. Losses at the gene ends were 2 bases for V and 2 bases for J; bases not matched to a gene: 5. The CDR3 is made up of 15 amino acids. The CDR3 nucleotides are TGTGCCAGCAGCTTATACGGGGGGGACACCTACGAGCAGTACTTC. The encoded protein is CASSLYGGDTYEQYF. The complete variable domain, with remaining parts taken from reference TRBV7-2 and TRBJ2-7, reads GAGVSQSPSNKVTEKGKDVELRCDPISGHTALYWYRQSLGQGLEFLIYFQGNSAPDKSGLPSDRFSAERTGGSVSTLTIQRTQQEDSAVYLCASSLYGGDTYEQYFGPGTRLTVT.

This clone has a handful of counts. V gene TRBV30 combines with J gene TRBJ1-5, with D maybe TRBD1 (5 bases). Trimming cost V 4 bases and J 8 bases, with 12 bases left between them. The CDR3 has 12 amino acids. Germline values: CDR1 GTSNPN, CDR2 SVGIG (reference sequence). The CDR3 DNA is TGTGCCTGGACGTCAGGAGGGGAGCCCCAGCATTTT. Amino acid sequence: CAWTSGGEPQHF.

A single count supports this clone. This chain connects TRBV6-5 to TRBJ2-1, with TRBD2 as a possible D gene (5 bases). The CDR3 length is 16 residues. V was cut by 0 bases and J by 1 base, with 10 bases left in between. CDR1 MNHEY and CDR2 SVGAGI come from the germline V gene. CDR3 residues: CASSYSLSGSYNEQFF. In DNA, the CDR3 is TGTGCCAGCAGTTACTCGTTAAGCGGTTCCTACAATGAGCAGTTCTTC.

V gene TRBV5-1 combines with J gene TRBJ2-3; 14 positions agree with TRBD2. Germline V gives CDR1 SGHRS, CDR2 YFSETQ. After removal of 3 bases from V and 4 bases from J, the junction contained 4 bases not matched to a gene. The CDR3 sequence is 16 residues long. CDR3 loop: CASSSGLAGVPDTQYF. The DNA of the CDR3 is TGCGCCAGCAGCTCGGGACTAGCGGGAGTACCAGATACGCAGTATTTT.

The chain employs TRBV7-9 and TRBJ1-1; TRBD1 matches 10 bases. This CDR3 has 14 residues. CDR1 is SEHNR and CDR2 is FQNEAQ in the germline V gene (reference sequence). V dropped 1 base and J dropped 5; count of bases not matched to a gene: 1. The CDR3 reads CASSLGQGATEAFF. Here the CDR3 DNA reads TGTGCCAGCAGCTTAGGACAGGGGGCAACTGAAGCTTTCTTT.

This clone was found a few times. The chain carries TRBV11-2 and TRBJ1-1; 8 bases align to TRBD1. Germline lookup yields CDR1 SGHAT and CDR2 FQNNGV. CDR3 size: 14 residues. The V gene end was trimmed by 5 bases and the J gene end by 1 base; junction bases not matched to a gene: 3. This chain's CDR3 is CASSLGTGNTEAFF. CDR3 bases: TGTGCCAGCAGCCTGGGGACAGGGAACACTGAAGCTTTCTTT.

The chain couples TRBV19 to TRBJ2-3, with unresolved D. Germline V lookup: CDR1 LNHDA, CDR2 SQIVND (reference sequence). V shed 0 bases and J shed 5 bases, with 9 bases lying between them. This CDR3 spans 14 amino acids. CDR3 sequence reads: CASSIDEPGDTQYF. CDR3 nucleotide sequence: TGTGCCAGTAGTATAGATGAACCCGGAGATACGCAGTATTTT.

V gene TRBV23-1 combines with J gene TRBJ1-4; perhaps TRBD1 as D (5 bases). TRBV23-1 is an ORF; its function is uncertain. V lost 1 base and J lost 5, with 17 bases in between. The CDR3 has 17 amino acids. CDR3 sequence reads: CASSQCPWGVSNEKLFF. As DNA, the CDR3 is TGCGCCAGCAGTCAATGCCCTTGGGGGGTAAGCAATGAAAAACTGTTTTTT.

The rearrangement uses TRBV27 and TRBJ1-5; TRBD1 matches 7 bases. CDR1 is MNHEY, CDR2 SMNVEV, per germline (reference sequence). J lost 6 bases, V lost 0 bases, and 8 bases had no gene match. This CDR3 comprises 16 residues. The CDR3 nucleotides read TGTGCCAGCAGTTTATCGTACTCCAACAGGGGTCAGCCCCAGCATTTT. Its protein is CASSLSYSNRGQPQHF.

The chain's CDR3 is CASSVGTVSGNTIYF. DNA of the CDR3: TGTGCCAGCAGCGTCGGGACAGTCTCTGGAAACACCATATATTTT. The chain has TRBV7-6 and TRBJ1-3; 7 nucleotides align to TRBD1. The CDR3 runs 15 residues. Per germline, CDR1 SGHVS and CDR2 FNYEAQ. With V trimmed by 5 bases and J by 0 bases, 4 bases remained unmatched.

The V call is TRBV21-1, the J call TRBJ1-5; TRBD1 was called by the table and not checked on the DNA. TRBV21-1 is labeled a pseudogene. The CDR3 has 18 residues. CDR3 loop: CASSKSNEDRGKNQPQHF. The CDR3 nucleotides read TGTGCCAGCAGCAAAAGCAACGAGGACAGGGGGAAAAACCAGCCCCAGCATTTT.

The chain carries TRBV19 and TRBJ1-1; a weak D match, TRBD1 (5 bases). In germline, CDR1 is LNHDA, CDR2 SQIVND (reference sequence). The CDR3 contains 15 residues. Trimming removed 4 bases at V and 3 bases at J, with 15 bases between. As DNA, the CDR3 is TGTGCCAGTAGTAGTCCTATGACAGCTTACACTGAAGCTTTCTTT. Amino acid sequence: CASSSPMTAYTEAFF.

The gene calls are TRBV7-9 and TRBJ1-1; the D is unclear. V lost 5 bases to trimming and J lost 7 bases, with 11 bases between them. CDR1 SEHNR and CDR2 FQNEAQ come from the germline V gene (reference sequence). CDR3 length: 12 residues. The CDR3 sequence: CASSLGANEAFF. The CDR3 region has the DNA TGTGCCAGCAGCCTAGGAGCGAATGAAGCTTTCTTT. Full variable domain (missing parts from reference TRBV7-9 and TRBJ1-1): DTGVSQNPRHKITKRGQNVTFRCDPISEHNRLYWYRQTLGQGPEFLTYFQNEAQLEKSRLLSDRFSAERPKGSFSTLEIQRTEQGDSAMYLCASSLGANEAFFGQGTRLTVV.

The chain recombines TRBV19 with TRBJ2-1, with 7 bases lining up with TRBD2. V was clipped by 5 bases and J by 0 bases; unmatched bases: 4. Germline lookup yields CDR1 LNHDA and CDR2 SQIVND (reference sequence). The CDR3 covers 15 residues. Here the CDR3 DNA reads TGTGCCAGTAGTCTCGCTAGCGGCTCCTACAATGAGCAGTTCTTC. Encoded protein: CASSLASGSYNEQFF.

The genes are TRBV6-6 and TRBJ1-1, with TRBD1 matching 7 bases. CDR3 length: 13 residues. CDR1 is MNHNY, CDR2 SVGAGI, per germline (reference sequence). With V trimmed by 0 bases and J by 5 bases, 0 bases remained unmatched. The CDR3 region is CASSYSQGTEAFF. The DNA of the CDR3 is TGTGCCAGCAGTTACTCACAGGGGACTGAAGCTTTCTTT.

This clone has at least ten counts. The V gene is TRBV6-6, the J gene TRBJ2-5; 13 bases line up with TRBD2. The V segment lost 7 bases and the J segment 3 bases; nucleotides outside the gene matches: 5. The CDR3 has 15 residues. Germline V gene sequence: CDR1 MNHNY, CDR2 SVGAGI (reference sequence). The CDR3 coding sequence is TGTGCCAGCACTATGACTAGCGGGGGGAAAGAGACCCAGTACTTC. This gives the protein CASTMTSGGKETQYF.

The chain links TRBV5-4 to TRBJ2-7, with 8 bases that match TRBD1. CDR3 length: 13 amino acids. From germline, CDR1 is SGHNT and CDR2 YYREEE (reference sequence). V lost 1 base, J lost 5 bases, and 2 bases stayed unmatched. CDR3 nucleotides: TGTGCCAGCAGCTTGATGACAGGGGACGAGCAGTACTTC. This translates into CASSLMTGDEQYF.

This chain links TRBV7-9 with TRBJ2-7, with 9 bases that match TRBD1. Germline CDR1 SEHNR, CDR2 FQNEAQ (reference sequence). The V and J ends lost 4 bases and 5 bases, in that order; junction bases with no gene match: 3. CDR3 size: 13 residues. The CDR3 bases are TGTGCCAGCAGCTCGGGACAGGGCAACGAGCAGTACTTC. The encoded protein is CASSSGQGNEQYF.

The chain carries TRBV5-1 and TRBJ2-1, with TRBD2 matching over 8 bases. V lost 4 bases and J lost 3; bases outside the gene matches: 12. Looked up from germline, CDR1 is SGHRS and CDR2 is YFSETQ. This CDR3 region has 17 residues. DNA of the CDR3: TGCGCCAGCAGCCCCAGCCCAGCGGGAGATGTCTACAATGAGCAGTTCTTC. Its translation: CASSPSPAGDVYNEQFF.

This clone was found once. This chain joins TRBV7-6 and TRBJ2-1; D unresolved. CDR1 and CDR2 from the germline V gene are SGHVS and FNYEAQ. V lost 1 base, J lost 7 bases, and 8 bases lay in between. The CDR3 has 13 residues. CDR3 nucleotides: TGTGCCAGCAGCTTAGAACGGTGGAATGAGCAGTTCTTC. It is translated as CASSLERWNEQFF.

This clone was seen a single time. V is TRBV7-9 and J is TRBJ2-1; tentatively, D is TRBD2 (5 bases). The germline V and J ends were trimmed by 1 base and 7 bases, with 11 bases remaining between them. The CDR3 is made up of 14 amino acids. CDR1 is SEHNR, CDR2 FQNEAQ, per germline (reference sequence). CDR3 sequence reads: CASSLGGLSNEQFF. As DNA, the CDR3 is TGTGCCAGCAGCTTAGGCGGACTGTCTAATGAGCAGTTCTTC.

The genes are TRBV4-1 and TRBJ1-2; 9 bases map to TRBD1. Germline CDR1 reads MGHRA; CDR2 reads YSYEKL. This CDR3 has 14 amino acids. The junction had 1 base not matched to a gene; V was cut back by 2 bases and J by 3 bases. This CDR3 reads CASSQWDRDYGYTF. CDR3 DNA sequence: TGCGCCAGCAGCCAATGGGACAGGGACTATGGCTACACCTTC.

The V and J genes are TRBV30 and TRBJ2-3; possibly TRBD2 for D (5 bases). The CDR3 extends over 14 amino acids. The germline V gene encodes CDR1 GTSNPN and CDR2 SVGIG (reference sequence). Between the trimmed V and J ends, which lost 2 bases and 1 base, there was a span of 10 bases. CDR3 DNA: TGTGCCTGGAGTTTAGGAGCGGGCACAGATACGCAGTATTTT. The encoded protein is CAWSLGAGTDTQYF.

The chain joins TRBV2 to TRBJ2-5; the match to TRBD2 covers 8 bases. Germline V CDR1 and CDR2: SNHLY, FYNNEI. The length of the CDR3 is 14 residues. Losses at the gene ends were 6 bases for V and 4 bases for J; bases not matched to a gene: 7. The CDR3 region is CASRTLAGLETQYF. CDR3 DNA: TGTGCCAGCAGGACCCTAGCGGGTCTAGAGACCCAGTACTTC.

CDR3 region: CAWSVIAGGHNEQFF. Here the CDR3 DNA reads TGTGCCTGGAGCGTAATAGCGGGAGGCCACAATGAGCAGTTCTTC. The chain recombines TRBV30 with TRBJ2-1; 10 bases map to TRBD2. The junction had 7 bases not matched to a gene; V was cut back by 3 bases and J by 5 bases. The germline V gene encodes CDR1 GTSNPN and CDR2 SVGIG (reference sequence). This CDR3 is built from 15 residues.

The V and J genes are TRBV11-3 and TRBJ2-5; D is uncertain. Germline V gene data show CDR1 as SGHNT and CDR2 as YENEEA. The V end was cut by 1 base, the J end by 2 bases, with 8 bases between. The CDR3 spans 14 residues. The DNA of the CDR3 is TGTGCCAGCAGCTTAGGCTGGCAACAAGAGACCCAGTACTTC. Residues: CASSLGWQQETQYF.